This T cell receptor beta chain is drawn from a study of T cells after yellow fever vaccination (dated by TCRdb to 2018 to 2020). Regarding the study in general: The SMART-Seq v4 Ultra Low Input RNA kit was used to prepare libraries from fractions with low cell numbers. Bulk PBMC replicates and cell subsets were isolated from blood drawn at multiple timepoints before and after both primary and secondary immunization. Bulk TCR alpha and beta repertoires were sequenced longitudinally to track T-cell clones before and after primary and booster YFV17D yellow fever vaccination. Two healthy male donors, one aged 18 to 29 and one aged 30 to 40 years, made up the cohort.

The sample's treatment or condition label, in plain terms: live attenuated yellow fever vaccine strain. At each blood-draw timepoint, two biological replicates of bulk PBMCs were collected. A standard Ficoll-Paque protocol was used to isolate PBMCs from peripheral blood. RNA was extracted with TriZol from bulk PBMCs, CD4 and CD8 fractions, and dextramer-positive and dextramer-negative fractions. Sequencing took place on an Illumina NovaSeq 6000. TCR cDNA was made using 5'RACE template switching, a step that added a universal primer site and unique molecular identifiers. Priming for cDNA synthesis came from both the TCR alpha and TCR beta constant segments. Two PCR steps were used to amplify libraries, with sample barcodes and sequencing adapters being added in the second step. Sequencing of libraries was done on Illumina HiSeq 2500 (2x100 bp) or NovaSeq (2x150 bp). In the original analysis: MIGEC handled demultiplexing of reads and collapsing into UMI consensus sequences, while MiXCR performed V(D)J alignment. Using edgeR on replicate PBMC samples, clonotypes were called vaccine-responding if FDR was below 0.01 and the log2 fold change was above 5 up to day 15. Bulk clonotypes were assigned CD4 or CD8 identity according to which sequenced CD4 or CD8 repertoire held them at higher abundance. Clones were called with MiXCR by TCRdb after fastp trimmed the public reads at Q25, and only in-frame beta chains were retained. For every CDR3 protein sequence, its rows merge into one entry that carries the most common genes and DNA. The V and J calls reflect TCRdb's pipeline rather than the authors' work. Here the sample has 300,000 to 350,000 distinct CDR3 sequences; roughly 4.3% occur a single time. Just under 20% of the sample is held by the ten biggest clonotypes.

Paper-wide results and their limitations: Compared with the primary T-cell response, the secondary T-cell response was faster but weaker, reaching its peak on day 5 rather than on day 15. A small fraction of clonotypes appeared in both the CD4 and CD8 compartments, likely as a result of convergent recombination. Most clones expanded after primary vaccination were re-detected after the booster (almost 97% of CD4 and roughly 87% of CD8), suggesting broad memory maintenance. FACS-sorted repertoires could contain abundant contaminating clonotypes from the bulk population, so computational filtering was required. The study included only a couple of donors, which limits how far the findings can be generalized.

The CDR3 has 13 amino acids, counting the end cysteine and phenylalanine. The kept DNA is CDR3 alone, 39 bases in frame from the first base. Per the germline V gene (reference sequence), DFQATT is the CDR1 and SNEGSKA is the CDR2. Trimming at the junction amounts to 1 base on V and 3 bases on J, and the germline ends lie 7 bases apart. On this clonotype itself: The specificity of this receptor is unknown. Per-base qualities were not stored, and no clone one base away is much larger.

The chain is encoded by TRBV20-1 joined to TRBJ1-5; there is no confident call for the D gene. The sample here was PBMCs, taken 15 days after the yellow fever booster vaccination. The origin of this receptor is a man younger than 35 who received the YFV17D yellow fever vaccine. In nucleotides, the sequence is TGCAGTGCTAGAGGACACTACAATCAGCCCCAGCATTTT. It codes for CSARGHYNQPQHF.